This TCR beta chain was recovered during a study of blood T cell repertoires in COVID-19 (dated by TCRdb to the early 2020s). About the full investigation: The collaborator samples originated in the United States, Italy and Spain and spanned the acute and convalescent phases of COVID-19. A freely available public database, intended as a resource for researchers studying the immune response to SARS-CoV-2, is where the repertoires were released. The samples were drawn from the first 160 participants of the ongoing ImmuneRACE study and from 1,254 subjects provided by 6 global collaborators. Nearly every sample came with metadata listing a de-identified subject ID, COVID-19 status, age in years and sex. Where HLA class I and class II types were available, the types were taken from metadata supplied by the sample provider, not from assay-based typing. The material from the prospective study consisted of cDNA or gDNA derived from T cells, B-cell-depleted T cells, or PBMCs. The dataset comprised deeply sampled blood TCRbeta repertoires from subjects exposed to, actively infected with, or recovered from COVID-19. Study-wide findings and limitations: The amount of clinical and demographic metadata varied by source and participant and was provided uncurated.

The immunoSEQ Assay, a bias-controlled multiplex PCR, was used to amplify TCRbeta CDR3 regions from genomic DNA. On the study's bioinformatics: The number of nucleated cells in each sample was estimated from the amplification of reference gene primers within the assay. To quantify the absolute abundance of each unique TCRbeta CDR3 rearrangement, sequence reads were collapsed and filtered. For each sample, productive Simpson clonality was calculated as the square root of Simpson's diversity index over productive rearrangements. In TCRdb, the immuneACCESS table is reduced to in-frame sequences with V and J assigned. These tables do not hold every clone; where another copy was compared, an unresolved V gene accounts for under half, and the others remain unexplained. Clone size and V and J calls were adopted from that table, with D and trimming inferred from the DNA. This sample comprises about 73,000 clones, about 83% of them detected only once. The ten largest clones add up to over 4.5% of the sample.

Each collaborating institution followed its own protocols to collect whole blood in K2EDTA tubes. For TCRbeta analysis, collaborators shipped samples in one of three forms: frozen whole blood, isolated PBMCs, or DNA extracted from either of those sample types. Spanning cysteine to phenylalanine, the CDR3 consists of 14 amino acids. The retained sequence is limited to the CDR3, 42 bases, with the frame set at the first base. The germline V gene gives CDR1 as MNHEY and CDR2 as SVGAGI. V drops 7 bases and J drops 6 bases, leaving 18 bases in between. In this sample, this clone turned up many times. Its recognized antigen is unknown. The record has no base qualities; no much larger clone is one base away.

The specimen sequenced was peripheral blood. The sequence was obtained from a man over 45 with active COVID-19. The rearrangement joined TRBV6-5 to TRBJ1-2; TRBD1 could be the D gene, as 5 bases match. The CDR3 region has the sequence CASTQGTAGHGYTF. The nucleotides read TGTGCCAGCACTCAGGGCACGGCAGGCCATGGCTACACCTTC.